The 3 T cell receptor beta chains below all came from one sample that was sequenced in a study of T cells after yellow fever vaccination. TCRdb passed the 5' RACE reads through MiXCR, listing each CDR3 protein once. The table has roughly 110,000 distinct CDR3 sequences, approximately 8.4% seen once. The specimen comprised CD8+ T cells sorted from PBMCs, sampled 45 days after the yellow fever booster vaccination. These TCRs come from a young man who received the YFV17D yellow fever vaccine.

The rearrangement joins TRBV3-1 to TRBJ2-5, with 10 bases identical to TRBD2. CDR1 and CDR2 from the germline V gene are LGHDT and YNNKEL (reference sequence). After removal of 4 bases from V and 1 base from J, the junction contained 0 bases not matched to a gene. CDR3 size: 14 residues. CDR3 DNA: TGTGCCAGCAGCCGGACTAGCGGCCAAGAGACCCAGTACTTC. Encoded protein: CASSRTSGQETQYF.

This clonotype occurred many times. The V call is TRBV2, the J call TRBJ2-7; tentatively, D is TRBD1 (6 bases). The germline V gene encodes CDR1 SNHLY and CDR2 FYNNEI. There are 14 residues in the CDR3. Trimming took 5 bases from V and 6 from J, leaving 17 bases between them. The CDR3, as DNA: TGTGCCAGCAGTAAAGAGTGGCAGGGGCTCGAGCAGTACTTC. Translation: CASSKEWQGLEQYF.

Many counts were recorded for this clonotype. The rearrangement links TRBV9 to TRBJ2-7; TRBD2 agrees at 7 bases. Looked up from germline, CDR1 is SGDLS and CDR2 is YYNGEE. The V segment lost 4 bases and the J segment 2 bases; nucleotides outside the gene matches: 9. This CDR3 comprises 15 residues. The CDR3 DNA follows: TGTGCCAGCAGCCCAAGCGGGGCTATTACCTACGAGCAGTACTTC. Translating it yields CASSPSGAITYEQYF. The full variable domain, with the rest looked up from reference TRBV9 and TRBJ2-7, is DSGVTQTPKHLITATGQRVTLRCSPRSGDLSVYWYQQSLDQGLQFLIQYYNGEERAKGNILERFSAQQFPDLHSELNLSSLELGDSALYFCASSPSGAITYEQYFGPGTRLTVT.